This T cell receptor (beta chain) is drawn from a study of regulatory T cells in long-lasting Graves disease. Assembly of TCR beta libraries relied on iRepertoire HTBI primers together with Arm-PCR of CDR3 regions. TCRdb independently ran MiXCR on the multiplex PCR reads; one entry per CDR3 protein. The sample holds over 500,000 distinct CDR3 sequences; roughly 15% are singletons and the top ten take 18%. Time point: newly diagnosed GD, antithyroid drugs for less than 3 months. Isolated PBMC RNA provided the starting material for the TCR library. Per American Thyroid Association guidelines, Graves' disease was diagnosed. This CDR3 has 16 residues. With 4 bases removed from V and 0 bases from J, the gap between germline ends came to 15 bases. Looked up from germline, CDR1 is ENHRY and CDR2 is SYGVKD. This clonotype was seen ten or more times. Antigen specificity is unknown. Regarding the study as a whole: Preferential use of TRBV28, TRBJ1-2 and TRBJ2-5 was seen in persistent disease.

These records were also assigned to another study, of T cells in Graves' hyperthyroidism and ophthalmopathy. This second study says: Researchers barred patients who had uncontrolled infection, other autoimmune disease, pregnancy or lactation. The HTBI primer set served for first-round RT-PCR of the TCR CDR3.

This chain uses TRBV10-3 with TRBJ1-1; D ambiguous. The starting material was peripheral blood mononuclear cells (PBMCs), obtained at new diagnosis, from a patient treated with antithyroid drugs. The source of this sequence is a woman aged 25 to 39 with Graves disease. CDR3 in amino acids: CAISGGLGGMNTEAFF. DNA for the CDR3: TGTGCCATCAGTGGAGGTCTGGGAGGGATGAACACTGAAGCTTTCTTT.